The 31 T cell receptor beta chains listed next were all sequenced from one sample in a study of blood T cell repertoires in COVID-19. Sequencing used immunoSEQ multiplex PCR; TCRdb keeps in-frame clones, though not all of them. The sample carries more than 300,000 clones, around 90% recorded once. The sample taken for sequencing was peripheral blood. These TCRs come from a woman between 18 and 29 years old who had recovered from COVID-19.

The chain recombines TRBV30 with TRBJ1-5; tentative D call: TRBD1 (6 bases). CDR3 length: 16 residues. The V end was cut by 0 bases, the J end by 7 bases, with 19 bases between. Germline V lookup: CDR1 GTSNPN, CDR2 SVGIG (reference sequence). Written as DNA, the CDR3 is TGTGCCTGGAGTGTTTGGGATGCGTCAGGGGACCAGCCCCAGCATTTT. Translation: CAWSVWDASGDQPQHF. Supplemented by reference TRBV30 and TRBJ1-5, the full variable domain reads SQTIHQWPATLVQPVGSPLSLECTVEGTSNPNLYWYRQAAGRGLQLLFYSVGIGQISSEVPQNLSASRPQDRQFILSSKKLLLSDSGFYLCAWSVWDASGDQPQHFGDGTRLSIL.

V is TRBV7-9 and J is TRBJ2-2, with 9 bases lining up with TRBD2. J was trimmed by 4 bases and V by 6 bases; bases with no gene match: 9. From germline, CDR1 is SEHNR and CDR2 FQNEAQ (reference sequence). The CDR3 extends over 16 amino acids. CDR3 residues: CASRKTSGQSTGELFF. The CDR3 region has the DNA TGTGCCAGCAGGAAAACTAGCGGGCAGAGCACCGGGGAGCTGTTTTTT.

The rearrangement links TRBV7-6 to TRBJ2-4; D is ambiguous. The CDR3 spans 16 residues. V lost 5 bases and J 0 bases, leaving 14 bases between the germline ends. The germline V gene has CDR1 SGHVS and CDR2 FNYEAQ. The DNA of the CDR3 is TGTGCCAGCAGCCCCACCCCCCTAGTAGCCAAAAACATTCAGTACTTC. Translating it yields CASSPTPLVAKNIQYF.

CDR3 protein: CTSSQDWREDTDTQYF. The DNA of the CDR3 is TGCACCAGCAGCCAAGATTGGCGGGAGGACACAGATACGCAGTATTTT. The chain employs TRBV1 and TRBJ2-3; the table's D call, TRBD2, has no DNA check behind it. TRBV1 is a pseudogene. CDR3 length: 16 residues.

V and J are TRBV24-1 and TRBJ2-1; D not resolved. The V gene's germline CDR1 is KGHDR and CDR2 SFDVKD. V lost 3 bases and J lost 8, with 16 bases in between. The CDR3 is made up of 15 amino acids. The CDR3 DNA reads TGTGCCACCAGTGATGCCGGGTCCTTAGGAGATGAGCAGTTCTTC. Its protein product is CATSDAGSLGDEQFF.

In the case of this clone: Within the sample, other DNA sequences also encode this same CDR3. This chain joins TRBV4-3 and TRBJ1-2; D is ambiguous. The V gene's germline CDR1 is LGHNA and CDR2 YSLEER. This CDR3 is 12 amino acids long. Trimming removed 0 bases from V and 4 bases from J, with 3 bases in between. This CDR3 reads CASSQDSYGYTF. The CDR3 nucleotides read TGCGCCAGCAGCCAAGACAGCTATGGCTACACCTTC.

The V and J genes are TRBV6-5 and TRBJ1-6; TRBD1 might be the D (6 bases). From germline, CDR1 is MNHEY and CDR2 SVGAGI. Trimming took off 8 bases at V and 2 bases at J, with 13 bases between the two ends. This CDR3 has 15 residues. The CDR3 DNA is TGTGCCAGCTTGGACAGAGCAACCTATAATTCACCCCTCCACTTT. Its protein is CASLDRATYNSPLHF.

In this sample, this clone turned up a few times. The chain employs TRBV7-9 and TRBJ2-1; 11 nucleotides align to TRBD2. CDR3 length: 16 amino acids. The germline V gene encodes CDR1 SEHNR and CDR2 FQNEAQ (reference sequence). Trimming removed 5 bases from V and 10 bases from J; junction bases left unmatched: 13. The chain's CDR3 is CASSNKTSGRGYEQFF. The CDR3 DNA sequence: TGTGCCAGCAGCAATAAAACTAGCGGGAGAGGTTACGAGCAGTTCTTC.

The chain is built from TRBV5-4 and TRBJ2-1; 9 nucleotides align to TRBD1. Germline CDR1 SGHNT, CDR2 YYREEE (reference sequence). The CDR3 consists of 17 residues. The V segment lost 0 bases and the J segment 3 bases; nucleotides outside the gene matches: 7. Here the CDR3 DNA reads TGTGCCAGCAGCTTGGGGCCAGCGGGACAGGGCTACAATGAGCAGTTCTTC. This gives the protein CASSLGPAGQGYNEQFF.

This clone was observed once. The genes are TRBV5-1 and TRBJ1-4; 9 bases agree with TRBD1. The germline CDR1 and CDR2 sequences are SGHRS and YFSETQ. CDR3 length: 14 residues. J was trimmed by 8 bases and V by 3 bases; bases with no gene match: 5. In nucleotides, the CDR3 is TGCGCCAGCAGCTGGACAGGGGCTTCGGAAAAACTGTTTTTT. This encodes CASSWTGASEKLFF.

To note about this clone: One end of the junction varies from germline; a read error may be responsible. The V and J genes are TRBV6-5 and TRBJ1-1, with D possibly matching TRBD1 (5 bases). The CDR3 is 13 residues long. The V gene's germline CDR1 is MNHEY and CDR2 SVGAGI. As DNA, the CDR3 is TGTGCCAGCAGTTACTCCGGAGGGACCGATCCGCTCTTT. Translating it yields CASSYSGGTDPLF.

The CDR3 region is CAWSRDFPNIQYF. CDR3 nucleotides: TGTGCCTGGAGTCGGGATTTCCCAAACATTCAGTACTTC. The V gene is TRBV30, the J gene TRBJ2-4, with a tentative D call TRBD2 (5 bases). The CDR3 is 13 amino acids. Between the trimmed V and J ends, which lost 2 bases and 6 bases, there was a span of 11 bases. Germline CDR1 reads GTSNPN; CDR2 reads SVGIG (reference sequence).

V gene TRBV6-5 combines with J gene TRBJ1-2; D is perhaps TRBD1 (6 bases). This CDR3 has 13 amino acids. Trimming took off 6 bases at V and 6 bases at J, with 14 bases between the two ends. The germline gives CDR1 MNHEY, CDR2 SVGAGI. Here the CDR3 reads CASSYPAGDGYTF. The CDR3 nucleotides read TGTGCCAGCAGCTACCCGGCAGGGGATGGCTACACCTTC.

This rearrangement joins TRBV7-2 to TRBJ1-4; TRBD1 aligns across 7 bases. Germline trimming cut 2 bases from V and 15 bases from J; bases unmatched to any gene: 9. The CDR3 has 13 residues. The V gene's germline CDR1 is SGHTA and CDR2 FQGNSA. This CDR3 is CASSLRQGVAMFF. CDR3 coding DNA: TGTGCCAGCAGCTTAAGACAGGGTGTAGCGATGTTTTTT.

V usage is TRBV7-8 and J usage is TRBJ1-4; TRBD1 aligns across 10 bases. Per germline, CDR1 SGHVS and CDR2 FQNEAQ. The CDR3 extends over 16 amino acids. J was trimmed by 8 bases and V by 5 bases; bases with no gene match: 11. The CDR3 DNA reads TGTGCCAGCAGCCGAGACCTGGGACAGGGGTGGGAAAAACTGTTTTTT. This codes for CASSRDLGQGWEKLFF.

The CDR3: CASRPGQGMYEQFF. The CDR3 DNA sequence: TGTGCCAGTCGTCCGGGACAGGGGATGTATGAGCAGTTCTTC. The rearrangement links TRBV5-6 to TRBJ2-1; 10 nucleotides line up with TRBD1. CDR1 and CDR2 (germline): SGHDT, YYEEEE. There are 14 residues in the CDR3. After removal of 8 bases from V and 8 bases from J, the junction contained 10 bases not matched to a gene.

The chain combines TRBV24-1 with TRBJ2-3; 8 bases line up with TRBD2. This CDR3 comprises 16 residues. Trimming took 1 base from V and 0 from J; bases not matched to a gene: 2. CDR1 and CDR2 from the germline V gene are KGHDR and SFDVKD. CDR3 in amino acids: CATSDFSGASTDTQYF. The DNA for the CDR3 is TGTGCCACCAGTGATTTTAGCGGGGCTAGCACAGATACGCAGTATTTT.

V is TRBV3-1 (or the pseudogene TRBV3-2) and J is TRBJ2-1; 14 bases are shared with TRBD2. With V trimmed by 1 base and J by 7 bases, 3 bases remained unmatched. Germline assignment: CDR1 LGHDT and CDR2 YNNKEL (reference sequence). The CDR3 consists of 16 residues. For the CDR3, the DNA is TGTGCCAGCAGCCAAGGAGGGACTAGCGGGAGAAATGAGCAGTTCTTC. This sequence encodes CASSQGGTSGRNEQFF.

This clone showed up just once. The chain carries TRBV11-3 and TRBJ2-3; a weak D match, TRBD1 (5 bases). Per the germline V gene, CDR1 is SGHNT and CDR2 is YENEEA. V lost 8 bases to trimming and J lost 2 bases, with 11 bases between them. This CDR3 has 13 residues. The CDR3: CASGASHTDTQYF. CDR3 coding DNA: TGTGCCAGCGGGGCCTCCCACACAGATACGCAGTATTTT.

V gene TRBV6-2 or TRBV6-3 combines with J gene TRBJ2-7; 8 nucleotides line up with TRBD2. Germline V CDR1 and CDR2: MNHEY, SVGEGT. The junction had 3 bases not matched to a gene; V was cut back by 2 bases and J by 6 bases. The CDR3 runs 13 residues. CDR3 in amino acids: CASSYTSGFEQYV. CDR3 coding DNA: TGTGCCAGCAGTTACACTAGCGGCTTCGAGCAGTACGTC.

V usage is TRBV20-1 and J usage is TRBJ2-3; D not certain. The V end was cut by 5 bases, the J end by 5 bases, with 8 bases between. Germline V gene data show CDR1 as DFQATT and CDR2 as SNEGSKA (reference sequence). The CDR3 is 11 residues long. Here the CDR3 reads CSAYVRDTQYF. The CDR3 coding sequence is TGCAGTGCTTATGTTCGAGATACGCAGTATTTT.

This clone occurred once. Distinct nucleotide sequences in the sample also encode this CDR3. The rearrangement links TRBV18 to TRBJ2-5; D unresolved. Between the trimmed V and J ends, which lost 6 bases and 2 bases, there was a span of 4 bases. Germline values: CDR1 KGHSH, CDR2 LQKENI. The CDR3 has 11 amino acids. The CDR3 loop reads CASSLQETQYF. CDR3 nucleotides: TGTGCCAGCTCTCTTCAAGAGACCCAGTACTTC. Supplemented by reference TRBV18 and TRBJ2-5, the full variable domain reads NAGVMQNPRHLVRRRGQEARLRCSPMKGHSHVYWYRQLPEEGLKFMVYLQKENIIDESGMPKERFSAEFPKEGPSILRIQQVVRGDSAAYFCASSLQETQYFGPGTRLLVL.

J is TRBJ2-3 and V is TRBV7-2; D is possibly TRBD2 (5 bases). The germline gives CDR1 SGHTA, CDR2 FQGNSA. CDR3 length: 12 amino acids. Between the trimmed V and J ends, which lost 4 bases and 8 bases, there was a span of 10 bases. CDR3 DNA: TGTGCCAGCAGCTACCGAGAGGGTACGCAGTATTTT. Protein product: CASSYREGTQYF.

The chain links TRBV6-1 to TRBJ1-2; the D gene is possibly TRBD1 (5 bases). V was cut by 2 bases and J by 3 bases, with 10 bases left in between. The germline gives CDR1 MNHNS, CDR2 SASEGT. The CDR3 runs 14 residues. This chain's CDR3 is CASSELDSYYGYTF. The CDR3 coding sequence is TGTGCCAGCAGTGAACTCGACAGTTACTATGGCTACACCTTC.

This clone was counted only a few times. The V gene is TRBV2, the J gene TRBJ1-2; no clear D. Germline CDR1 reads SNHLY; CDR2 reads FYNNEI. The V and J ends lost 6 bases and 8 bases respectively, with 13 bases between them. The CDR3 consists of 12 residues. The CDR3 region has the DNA TGTGCCAGCAGCCTTCTAGGAGGAGGCTACACCTTC. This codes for CASSLLGGGYTF.

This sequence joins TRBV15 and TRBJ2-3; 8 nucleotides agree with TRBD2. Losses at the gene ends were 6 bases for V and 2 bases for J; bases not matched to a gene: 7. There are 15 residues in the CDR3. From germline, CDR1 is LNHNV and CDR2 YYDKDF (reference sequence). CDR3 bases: TGTGCCACCAGTCGTGACGGGAGGGCCACAGATACGCAGTATTTT. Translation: CATSRDGRATDTQYF.

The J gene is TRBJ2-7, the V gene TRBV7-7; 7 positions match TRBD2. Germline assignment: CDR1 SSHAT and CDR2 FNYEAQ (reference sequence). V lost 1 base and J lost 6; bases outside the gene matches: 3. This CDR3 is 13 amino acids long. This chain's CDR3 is CASSLGPGGEQYV. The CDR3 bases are TGTGCCAGCAGCTTAGGACCGGGGGGCGAGCAGTACGTC.

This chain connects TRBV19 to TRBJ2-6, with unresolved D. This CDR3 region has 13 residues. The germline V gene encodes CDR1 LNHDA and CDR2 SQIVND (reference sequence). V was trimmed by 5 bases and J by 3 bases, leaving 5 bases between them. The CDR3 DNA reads TGTGCCAGTAGTTTTAATGGGGCCAACGTCCTGACTTTC. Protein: CASSFNGANVLTF.

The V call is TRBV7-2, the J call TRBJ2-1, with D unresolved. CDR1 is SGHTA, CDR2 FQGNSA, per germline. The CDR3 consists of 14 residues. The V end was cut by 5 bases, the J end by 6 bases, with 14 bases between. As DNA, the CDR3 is TGTGCCAGCAGCCCGCTTGCGGCCAGCAATGAGCAGTTCTTC. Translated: CASSPLAASNEQFF.

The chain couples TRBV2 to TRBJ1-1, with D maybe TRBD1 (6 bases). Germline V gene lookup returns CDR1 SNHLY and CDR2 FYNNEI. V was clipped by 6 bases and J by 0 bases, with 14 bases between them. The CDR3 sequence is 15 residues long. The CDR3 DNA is TGTGCCAGCAGACAAGGGAGGGGGGTGAACACTGAAGCTTTCTTT. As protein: CASRQGRGVNTEAFF. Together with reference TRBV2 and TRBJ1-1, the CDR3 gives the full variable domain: EPEVTQTPSHQVTQMGQEVILRCVPISNHLYFYWYRQILGQKVEFLVSFYNNEISEKSEIFDDQFSVERPDGSNFTLKIRSTKLEDSAMYFCASRQGRGVNTEAFFGQGTRLTVV.

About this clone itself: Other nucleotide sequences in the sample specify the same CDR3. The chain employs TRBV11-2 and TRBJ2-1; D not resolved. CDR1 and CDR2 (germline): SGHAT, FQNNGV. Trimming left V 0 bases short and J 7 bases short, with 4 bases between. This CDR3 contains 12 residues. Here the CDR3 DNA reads TGTGCCAGCAGCTTAGACGGGAATGAGCAGTTCTTC. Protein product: CASSLDGNEQFF.